Each of the 24 T cell receptor beta chains below was sequenced from the same sample in a study of Ad26.COV2.S vaccination and SARS-CoV-2 variants. The assay was immunoSEQ multiplex PCR, and TCRdb's table has in-frame clones only and misses some. Among about 180,000 clones listed, around nine tenths were seen once. The sample consisted of peripheral blood, taken after recovery from COVID-19. The receptor source for this set is a human donor who had recovered from COVID-19.

This chain connects TRBV7-3 to TRBJ2-3; 10 nucleotides align to TRBD2. Germline assignment: CDR1 SGHTA and CDR2 FQGTGA. V lost 3 bases and J lost 1; bases outside the gene matches: 1. The CDR3 consists of 15 residues. Here the CDR3 reads CASSFSGGGTDTQYF. For the CDR3, the DNA is TGTGCCAGCAGCTTCAGCGGGGGGGGCACAGATACGCAGTATTTT.

This clone came up a few times. This rearrangement joins TRBV11-2 to TRBJ2-5; D call uncertain. Trimming shortened V by 3 bases and J by 5 bases, and 7 bases separated the two germline ends. CDR1 and CDR2 from the germline V gene are SGHAT and FQNNGV. The CDR3 is 12 amino acids. The CDR3 loop is CASSFDRETQYF. The CDR3 DNA reads as TGTGCCAGCAGCTTCGACCGGGAGACCCAGTACTTC.

The genes are TRBV20-1 and TRBJ1-2; possible D gene TRBD1, 5 bases. The CDR3 contains 11 residues. The germline V and J ends were trimmed by 3 bases and 8 bases, with 10 bases remaining between them. Germline V gene sequence: CDR1 DFQATT, CDR2 SNEGSKA (reference sequence). CDR3 bases: TGCAGTGCTAGGGGGACGCAGGGCTACACCTTC. This encodes CSARGTQGYTF.

The chain joins TRBV4-1 to TRBJ1-4; D is ambiguous. The CDR3 has 13 residues. Germline V gene lookup returns CDR1 MGHRA and CDR2 YSYEKL. Deletions cut 4 bases from V and 8 bases from J, with 11 bases between. CDR3 in DNA: TGCGCCAGCAGCCCGCGAGTAGACGAAAAACTGTTTTTT. It yields the protein CASSPRVDEKLFF.

The rearrangement links TRBV21-1 to TRBJ2-1; the D call of TRBD1 is as the table states it, not checked on the DNA. TRBV21-1 is described as a pseudogene. This CDR3 has 13 residues. The CDR3 bases are TGTGCCAGGTCTAGGGCGCAGGGCGATGAGCAGTTCTTC. Translated, it gives CARSRAQGDEQFF.

This clone appeared once. V is TRBV25-1 and J is TRBJ2-2; D assignment may be TRBD1 or TRBD2 (5 bases each). Germline loops: CDR1 MGHDK, CDR2 SYGVNS. This CDR3 contains 13 residues. V lost 5 bases, J lost 4 bases, and 8 bases lay in between. The CDR3: CASSIGTTGELFF. In DNA form, the CDR3 reads TGTGCCAGCAGTATAGGGACCACCGGGGAGCTGTTTTTT. Full variable domain (outside the CDR3, taken from reference TRBV25-1 and TRBJ2-2): EADIYQTPRYLVIGTGKKITLECSQTMGHDKMYWYQQDPGMELHLIHYSYGVNSTEKGDLSSESTVSRIRTEHFPLTLESARPSHTSQYLCASSIGTTGELFFGEGSRLTVL.

The rearrangement uses TRBV5-8 and TRBJ2-1, with D uncertain. Germline V gene sequence: CDR1 SGHTS, CDR2 YDEGEE. The V gene lost 3 bases and the J gene lost 6 bases, with 19 bases spanning the gap. The CDR3 contains 16 residues. This CDR3 is CASSSASERLGNEQFF. In nucleotides, the CDR3 is TGTGCCAGCAGCTCCGCGTCCGAAAGACTCGGCAATGAGCAGTTCTTC. Together with reference TRBV5-8 and TRBJ2-1, the CDR3 gives the full variable domain: EAGVTQSPTHLIKTRGQQATLRCSPISGHTSVYWYQQALGLGLQFLLWYDEGEERNRGNFPPRFSGRQFPNYSSELNVNALELEDSALYLCASSSASERLGNEQFFGPGTRLTVL.

V gene TRBV6-5 combines with J gene TRBJ2-2, with 7 bases lining up with TRBD1. Germline V gene data show CDR1 as MNHEY and CDR2 as SVGAGI. The V segment lost 5 bases and the J segment 5 bases; nucleotides outside the gene matches: 8. The CDR3 covers 15 residues. CDR3 sequence (DNA): TGTGCCAGCAGTCTCCGGGTACAGGGGACCGGGGAGCTGTTTTTT. Its translation is CASSLRVQGTGELFF.

This chain connects TRBV4-1 to TRBJ1-3; 8 positions match TRBD1. The V gene end was trimmed by 4 bases and the J gene end by 2 bases; junction bases not matched to a gene: 10. The CDR3 totals 17 residues. CDR1 is MGHRA, CDR2 YSYEKL, per germline. The CDR3 loop is CASSRVNRGSAGNTIYF. For the CDR3, the DNA is TGCGCCAGCAGCCGCGTTAACAGGGGGTCTGCTGGAAACACCATATATTTT.

This clone was recorded once. The chain employs TRBV14 and TRBJ2-3; the D is unclear. The germline V and J ends were trimmed by 4 bases and 2 bases, with 13 bases remaining between them. The CDR3 contains 15 residues. Germline CDR1 is SGHDN and CDR2 is FVKESK. This CDR3 reads CASSPRKRPTDTQYF. Written as DNA, the CDR3 is TGTGCCAGCAGCCCCCGTAAGAGGCCCACAGATACGCAGTATTTT.

The chain joins TRBV6-4 to TRBJ2-7; 8 bases agree with TRBD2. This CDR3 comprises 15 residues. Trimming took 7 bases from V and 7 from J; bases not matched to a gene: 15. Germline V lookup: CDR1 MRHNA, CDR2 SNTAGT. The chain's CDR3 is CASTDGGGSPGEQYF. In nucleotides, the CDR3 is TGTGCCAGCACCGACGGGGGGGGCTCTCCGGGTGAGCAGTACTTC.

The chain couples TRBV4-1 to TRBJ1-4; D remains unclear. Germline loops: CDR1 MGHRA, CDR2 YSYEKL. V lost 3 bases to trimming and J lost 3 bases, with 11 bases between them. This CDR3 has 15 residues. The CDR3 loop is CASSQLSGANEKLFF. CDR3 DNA sequence: TGCGCCAGCAGCCAGTTGAGCGGGGCTAATGAAAAACTGTTTTTT.

This clone was seen more than once but under ten times. V gene TRBV19 combines with J gene TRBJ2-4, with D perhaps TRBD2 (5 bases). This CDR3 comprises 14 residues. CDR1 is LNHDA, CDR2 SQIVND, per germline (reference sequence). The V gene lost 0 bases and the J gene lost 7 bases, with 10 bases spanning the gap. In DNA, the CDR3 is TGTGCCAGTAGTATAGAGGGAGAGGTGAACATTCAGTACTTC. This encodes CASSIEGEVNIQYF. Variable domain in full (rest from reference TRBV19 and TRBJ2-4): DGGITQSPKYLFRKEGQNVTLSCEQNLNHDAMYWYRQDPGQGLRLIYYSQIVNDFQKGDIAEGYSVSREKKESFPLTVTSAQKNPTAFYLCASSIEGEVNIQYFGAGTRLSVL.

CDR3: CASSFTSGLAGYNEQFF. In nucleotides, the CDR3 is TGCGCCAGCAGCTTTACTTCGGGACTAGCGGGGTACAATGAGCAGTTCTTC. The gene calls are TRBV5-1 and TRBJ2-1, with 13 bases matching TRBD2. This CDR3 comprises 17 residues. Germline V CDR1 and CDR2: SGHRS, YFSETQ. The ends lost 2 bases at V and 4 bases at J; junction bases unmatched: 6.

The chain uses TRBV19 and TRBJ1-1; no clear D. The CDR3 has 17 amino acids. Between the trimmed V and J ends, which lost 3 bases and 1 base, there was a span of 18 bases. The germline V gene has CDR1 LNHDA and CDR2 SQIVND (reference sequence). The CDR3 spells CASSIRLGEGSNTEAFF. DNA for the CDR3: TGTGCCAGTAGTATCCGCCTCGGGGAAGGGTCGAACACTGAAGCTTTCTTT.

The CDR3 is CASSLGSPYEQYF. As DNA, the CDR3 is TGTGCCAGCAGTTTAGGTAGCCCCTACGAGCAGTACTTC. The V call is TRBV28, the J call TRBJ2-7; no clear D gene. The germline CDR1 and CDR2 sequences are MDHEN and SYDVKM. The V gene lost 2 bases and the J gene lost 2 bases, with 7 bases spanning the gap. The CDR3 extends over 13 amino acids.

V usage is TRBV28 and J usage is TRBJ1-1; TRBD1 might be the D (5 bases). Per the germline V gene, CDR1 is MDHEN and CDR2 is SYDVKM. Between the trimmed V and J ends, which lost 7 bases and 4 bases, there was a span of 10 bases. This CDR3 is built from 12 residues. The CDR3 DNA is TGTGCCAGCAAGGTCGGGGGCACTGAAGCTTTCTTT. Translated: CASKVGGTEAFF. The entire variable domain, with the rest obtained from reference TRBV28 and TRBJ1-1, is as follows: DVKVTQSSRYLVKRTGEKVFLECVQDMDHENMFWYRQDPGLGLRLIYFSYDVKMKEKGDIPEGYSVSREKKERFSLILESASTNQTSMYLCASKVGGTEAFFGQGTRLTVV.

Only a few counts were recorded for this clone. The V call is TRBV2, the J call TRBJ1-3; 9 nucleotides match TRBD1. The CDR3 totals 14 residues. The germline V gene encodes CDR1 SNHLY and CDR2 FYNNEI. With V trimmed by 8 bases and J by 2 bases, 4 bases remained unmatched. CDR3 nucleotides: TGTGCCAGCGGGACAGGGCTCACTGGAAACACCATATATTTT. It translates to CASGTGLTGNTIYF.

The V and J genes are TRBV6-1 and TRBJ2-7; D assignment may be TRBD1 or TRBD2 (6 bases each). Germline assignment: CDR1 MNHNS and CDR2 SASEGT. The CDR3 is made up of 14 amino acids. V lost 6 bases and J 6 bases, leaving 18 bases between the germline ends. CDR3 amino acids: CASRKDSGLVEQYF. The DNA of the CDR3 is TGTGCCAGCAGGAAGGACAGCGGGCTCGTCGAGCAGTACTTC.

The J gene is TRBJ2-5, the V gene TRBV5-1; 7 positions match TRBD1. CDR3 size: 15 residues. In germline, CDR1 is SGHRS, CDR2 YFSETQ. V lost 0 bases and J lost 3; bases outside the gene matches: 5. The CDR3 region is CASSLGGRGKETQYF. The CDR3 region has the DNA TGCGCCAGCAGCTTGGGGGGCAGGGGGAAAGAGACCCAGTACTTC.

This chain uses TRBV19 with TRBJ2-3; either TRBD1 or TRBD2 may fit D (5 bases each). The germline V gene has CDR1 LNHDA and CDR2 SQIVND (reference sequence). The V and J ends lost 5 bases and 0 bases respectively, with 9 bases between them. The CDR3 length is 14 residues. As DNA, the CDR3 is TGTGCCAGTAGTGGCCGGGACAGCACAGATACGCAGTATTTT. It codes for CASSGRDSTDTQYF.

The chain recombines TRBV30 with TRBJ2-1, with D tentatively TRBD2 (6 bases). CDR1 and CDR2 (germline): GTSNPN, SVGIG (reference sequence). The CDR3 contains 13 residues. CDR3 amino acids: CSAPGLRYNEQFF. The CDR3 DNA reads TGTTCGGCCCCCGGACTACGTTACAATGAGCAGTTCTTC.

The chain carries TRBV24-1 and TRBJ2-1; 9 bases agree with TRBD2. CDR3 length: 14 residues. Germline V lookup: CDR1 KGHDR, CDR2 SFDVKD. V lost 3 bases to trimming and J lost 7 bases; unmatched junction nucleotides: 3. CDR3 nucleotides: TGTGCCACCAGTGATGCGACTAGCGGTAATGAGCAGTTCTTC. Protein product: CATSDATSGNEQFF.

The sample holds one count of this clone. The V and J genes are TRBV10-3 and TRBJ1-3; D may be TRBD1 (6 bases). There are 15 residues in the CDR3. Trimming pared 5 bases from V and 0 bases from J, leaving 11 bases between. Germline CDR1 and CDR2: ENHRY and SYGVKD. The CDR3 spells CAISPGDSSGNTIYF. The CDR3 nucleotides are TGTGCCATCAGTCCAGGGGATAGCTCTGGAAACACCATATATTTT.